This T cell receptor (beta chain) is from a study of post-analysis software for immune sequencing data (dated by TCRdb to the mid-2010s). For context, the study as a whole: Recorded disease courses included relapsing-remitting, secondary progressive and progressive-relapsing multiple sclerosis, with some patients lacking subtype annotation. A subset of samples was prepared in parallel using single-end sample barcoding, then pooled and co-amplified after Illumina adapter ligation. The multiple sclerosis patient repertoires were compared with 11 previously published healthy control repertoires from donors aged about 6 to 25 years.

Per the germline V gene, LGHNA is the CDR1 and YSLEER is the CDR2. There are 15 amino acids in the CDR3, from cysteine to phenylalanine inclusive. Only the CDR3 DNA is retained, 45 bases long and in frame from the first base. The germline ends are 11 bases apart after V is trimmed by 0 bases and J by 4 bases. To demonstrate the VDJtools post-analysis software, the study profiled TCR beta repertoires from the peripheral blood of 10 to 15 young patients with multiple sclerosis. The multiple sclerosis patients were children and adolescents between roughly 6 and 17 years of age. On this clonotype: The specificity of this receptor is unknown. Per-base qualities were not stored, and no clone one base away is much larger.

Overall study results and their limits: The control group was slightly older than the multiple sclerosis patient group. Multiple sclerosis patients had significantly lower normalized Chao1 diversity than controls, a result that suggests substantial peripheral T-cell clonal expansion. Roughly 5 TRBV segments, including TRBV5-6, TRBV5-1 and TRBV20-1, were significantly more frequent in patients than controls. Direct clustering with F measure showed strong co-clustering of samples prepared in the same batch, prompting a batch-effect correction.

The method was PCR. Sequencing was performed on an Illumina HiSeq 2500. To reduce PCR and sequencing biases, unique molecular identifiers were incorporated into the TCR beta cDNA libraries. Every 1 to 10 million input T cells yielded 500,000 or so cDNA molecules, meaning each molecule approximated one T cell. The same protocol used for the earlier healthy control dataset was applied to prepare and sequence the patient libraries. Within a given batch, samples were prepared together, multiplexed and sequenced on the same HiSeq lane. Processing in the source paper ran as follows. Raw barcoded reads were processed with MIGEC, and single-read molecular identifier groups were discarded before consensus assembly and CDR3 extraction. Clonotype tables were post-analysed with VDJtools, normalizing diversity by down-sampling all datasets to the smallest sample size. Repertoire overlap clustering matched CDR3 amino acid but not nucleotide sequences to correct batch-related cross-sample contamination. TCRdb trimmed the raw reads at Q25, called clones with MiXCR and kept productive beta chains. When rows share a CDR3 protein, they turn into one entry using the most common DNA and genes. The V and J calls were not made by the authors but by TCRdb's processing. In this sample the table shows hundreds of thousands of distinct CDR3 sequences, roughly 45% of which occur a single time. The ten largest make up about 12% of the sample.

The TCR sequence derives from a girl aged 10 to 17 with multiple sclerosis. Sequencing input: blood. The V and J segments used are TRBV4-3 and TRBJ2-3, and TRBD2 may be the D gene, going by 6 matching bases. The sequenced DNA is TGCGCCAGCAGCCAAGATTACCAGCGGGCAGATACGCAGTATTTT. This translates into CASSQDYQRADTQYF.